The entry below gives a single T cell receptor beta chain sequence along with its context. The method was immunoSEQ multiplex PCR; TCRdb's version includes in-frame clones alone and lacks a portion of them. This sample carries 70,000 to 85,000 clones, around 80% of them seen once, and the ten largest clones take approximately 5%. These data are taken from a study of PD-L1 blockade in urothelial cancer. Study at large: About 90% of the 29 patients were men who had bladder-origin urothelial cancer. At 6 weeks and at 3 weeks (second dose) after treatment start, blood was analyzed. Researchers found blood samples held a median of 141,255 T cells.

The V gene's germline CDR1 is MNHEY and CDR2 SVGAGI. V lost 2 bases and J lost 4, with 8 bases in between. CDR3 length: 13 amino acids. The chain links TRBV6-5 to TRBJ1-1; D remains unclear. The sample in question was PBMCs, obtained around atezolizumab (anti-PD-L1) treatment. This clonotype originated in a man in his 70s with urothelial cancer. The CDR3 coding sequence is TGTGCCAGCAGTTACCTGGCGGGCACTGAAGCTTTCTTT. It codes for CASSYLAGTEAFF.